The 3 T cell receptor beta chains listed next were all sequenced from one sample in a study of T cell responses to AZD1222 COVID-19 vaccine (dated by TCRdb to 2020 to 2022). The receptor library was made with the immunoSEQ multiplex PCR assay. Entries here come from immuneACCESS through TCRdb and include only in-frame sequences with V and J called. Some clones fail to appear in such tables; in the studies checked, an unresolved V gene covers under half of the shortfall, and the cause of the remainder is unknown. This sample lists approximately 170,000 clones; roughly 92% were detected once. The ten largest clones capture roughly 4.6% of the sample. The time point tag for this specimen amounts to: about 28 days (+/-7) after the second vaccine dose. This sample comprised peripheral blood, obtained 28 days after the second AZD1222 dose. These TCRs come from an adult who received the AZD1222 COVID-19 vaccine.

V is TRBV3-1 (or the pseudogene TRBV3-2) and J is TRBJ1-1, with D possibly being TRBD1 (5 bases). Trimming pared 6 bases from V and 6 bases from J, leaving 23 bases between. The CDR3 sequence is 16 residues long. Looked up from germline, CDR1 is LGHDT and CDR2 is YNNKEL (reference sequence). CDR3 amino acids: CASSWGGVTVSPEAFF. CDR3 DNA: TGTGCCAGCAGTTGGGGGGGGGTGACGGTGTCCCCTGAAGCTTTCTTT.

The CDR3 sequence: CASSSHLPGLDTDTQYF. The CDR3 DNA reads as TGTGCCAGCAGCTCTCATCTACCGGGACTTGACACAGATACGCAGTATTTT. The gene calls are TRBV7-9 and TRBJ2-3; perhaps TRBD2 as D (6 bases). In germline, CDR1 is SEHNR, CDR2 FQNEAQ (reference sequence). Deletions cut 4 bases from V and 2 bases from J, with 19 bases between. The CDR3 covers 17 residues.

The chain has TRBV4-2 and TRBJ1-1, with TRBD1 as a possible D gene (5 bases). The CDR3 extends over 15 amino acids. CDR1 is LGHNA, CDR2 YNFKEQ, per germline. V dropped 0 bases and J dropped 5 bases, with 13 bases sitting between them. CDR3 nucleotides: TGTGCCAGCAGCCAAGATCTGGGCGGGGGGACTGAAGCTTTCTTT. This codes for CASSQDLGGGTEAFF.